The 29 T cell receptor beta chains below come from one sample, sequenced in a study of cytomegalovirus exposure and HLA in healthy donors. It was with 60 Vbeta and 13 Jbeta primers that the PCR ran. Method: immunoSEQ multiplex PCR; TCRdb's copy keeps in-frame clones and lacks some. The table shows more than 85,000 clones, with 60% to 80% occurring only once. Sequencing was done on a sample of PBMCs. These receptors originate from a middle-aged woman in good health and CMV-seropositive.

Turning to this clone: The identical CDR3 is also encoded by other nucleotide sequences in the sample. In nucleotides, the CDR3 is TGCGCCAGCAGCTTGGACAGGGGGCCTAACTACGAGCAGTACTTC. As protein: CASSLDRGPNYEQYF. The genes are TRBV5-1 and TRBJ2-7; TRBD1 aligns across 9 bases. Germline V gives CDR1 SGHRS, CDR2 YFSETQ. CDR3 length equals 15 residues. Trimming took 0 bases from V and 3 from J; bases not matched to a gene: 4.

The chain joins TRBV19 to TRBJ2-3, with a weak D call TRBD2 (6 bases). The CDR3 has 15 residues. The V gene lost 2 bases and the J gene lost 2 bases, with 11 bases spanning the gap. The germline V gene encodes CDR1 LNHDA and CDR2 SQIVND (reference sequence). The CDR3 loop is CASSILGSSTDTQYF. The CDR3 coding sequence is TGTGCCAGTAGTATACTCGGGAGCTCCACAGATACGCAGTATTTT.

The V gene is TRBV6-1, the J gene TRBJ2-2; weak D call: TRBD1 (6 bases). V was pared by 4 bases and J by 16 bases, with 16 bases between. Germline V lookup: CDR1 MNHNS, CDR2 SASEGT. The CDR3 loop spans 12 amino acids. The CDR3 loop is CASSAIDRSRFF. CDR3 nucleotides: TGTGCCAGCAGTGCAATCGACAGGTCCCGGTTTTTT.

V usage is TRBV6-5 and J usage is TRBJ2-5; the match to TRBD2 covers 8 bases. The DNA end favors TRBJ2-7, so the J call may be wrong. Germline V gives CDR1 MNHEY, CDR2 SVGAGI. The CDR3 runs to 15 residues. This CDR3 is CASSYSNRREGEQYF. The CDR3 bases are TGTGCCAGCAGTTACTCTAACCGTCGGGAGGGCGAGCAGTACTTC.

The chain joins TRBV28 to TRBJ2-5; 11 bases agree with TRBD1. TRBJ2-7 matches the DNA end more closely, so the J call is doubtful. The germline gives CDR1 MDHEN, CDR2 SYDVKM. The CDR3 runs to 15 residues. CDR3 bases: TGTGCCAGCAGGTGGACAGGGGGCGCTCCCTACGAGCAGTACTTC. Translation gives CASRWTGGAPYEQYF.

The chain employs TRBV2 and TRBJ2-3, with a tentative D call TRBD1 (7 bases). The length of the CDR3 is 16 residues. CDR1 is SNHLY, CDR2 FYNNEI, per germline. With 6 bases removed from V and 0 bases from J, the gap between germline ends came to 16 bases. CDR3 residues: CASSYQTGTSTDTQYF. In DNA form, the CDR3 reads TGTGCCAGCAGCTACCAGACAGGGACTAGCACAGATACGCAGTATTTT.

V gene TRBV4-2 combines with J gene TRBJ1-1; 8 bases line up with TRBD1. The CDR3 is made up of 14 amino acids. With V trimmed by 8 bases and J by 2 bases, 7 bases remained unmatched. Germline V CDR1 and CDR2: LGHNA, YNFKEQ. DNA of the CDR3: TGTGCCAGCTCGAGACAGGGGTCAAACACTGAAGCTTTCTTT. It specifies CASSRQGSNTEAFF.

The CDR3 protein is CASSLEGSGSTDTQYF. The CDR3, as DNA: TGTGCCAGCAGCTTGGAAGGTAGCGGAAGCACAGATACGCAGTATTTT. V is TRBV5-5 and J is TRBJ2-3, with D perhaps TRBD2 (6 bases). Germline loops: CDR1 SGHKS, CDR2 YYEKEE (reference sequence). The CDR3 runs to 16 residues. Trimming cost V 0 bases and J 0 bases, with 11 bases left between them.

The count of this clone is one. This chain links TRBV10-3 with TRBJ1-4; tentative D call: TRBD1 (5 bases). The V and J ends lost 8 bases and 0 bases respectively, with 19 bases between them. Germline assignment: CDR1 ENHRY and CDR2 SYGVKD. The CDR3 spans 17 residues. The CDR3 sequence is CAIRGGATSATNEKLFF. The CDR3 nucleotides are TGTGCCATCCGGGGAGGGGCCACTAGCGCAACTAATGAAAAACTGTTTTTT.

The chain recombines TRBV2 with TRBJ2-5; D not certain. The end of the DNA is better explained by TRBJ2-7, so the J call may be wrong. CDR3 length: 13 amino acids. Per germline, CDR1 SNHLY and CDR2 FYNNEI. The CDR3 spells CASSPPPRYEQYF. The CDR3 nucleotides are TGTGCCAGCAGTCCACCTCCGAGGTACGAGCAGTACTTC.

This chain joins TRBV7-6 and TRBJ2-3; the D is unclear. The CDR3 extends over 16 amino acids. CDR1 SGHVS and CDR2 FNYEAQ come from the germline V gene. V lost 7 bases and J lost 0, with 17 bases in between. The CDR3 DNA is TGTGCCAGCACCCTTAGAGGTAGTTCTAGCACAGATACGCAGTATTTT. Amino acid sequence: CASTLRGSSSTDTQYF.

CDR3 region: CASIRSGGTYEQYF. The CDR3 region has the DNA TGTGCCAGCATCCGTAGCGGGGGTACCTACGAGCAGTACTTC. This sequence joins TRBV28 and TRBJ2-7, with 9 bases identical to TRBD2. Per germline, CDR1 MDHEN and CDR2 SYDVKM. V dropped 7 bases and J dropped 2; count of bases not matched to a gene: 6. The CDR3 is 14 residues long.

This chain uses TRBV7-6 with TRBJ2-7; 8 bases fit TRBD1. The CDR3 is 17 residues long. Trimming at V came to 1 base and at J to 5 bases, leaving 13 bases not matched to a gene. Germline-derived CDR1 and CDR2 are SGHVS and FNYEAQ. The CDR3 is CASSLDGDRGLLDEQYF. CDR3 nucleotide sequence: TGTGCCAGCAGCTTAGATGGTGACAGGGGCCTCCTGGACGAGCAGTACTTC. The full variable domain, rest sourced from reference TRBV7-6 and TRBJ2-7, is GAGVSQSPRYKVTKRGQDVALRCDPISGHVSLYWYRQALGQGPEFLTYFNYEAQQDKSGLPNDRFSAERPEGSISTLTIQRTEQRDSAMYRCASSLDGDRGLLDEQYFGPGTRLTVT.

The V gene is TRBV28, the J gene TRBJ2-7; TRBD2 aligns across 7 bases. The V gene end was trimmed by 4 bases and the J gene end by 5 bases; junction bases not matched to a gene: 8. The germline V gene encodes CDR1 MDHEN and CDR2 SYDVKM. The CDR3 has 14 amino acids. CDR3 amino acids: CASSSREDFNEQYF. CDR3 nucleotides: TGTGCCAGCAGTTCCCGGGAGGACTTCAACGAGCAGTACTTC. Filled out from reference TRBV28 and TRBJ2-7, the complete variable domain reads DVKVTQSSRYLVKRTGEKVFLECVQDMDHENMFWYRQDPGLGLRLIYFSYDVKMKEKGDIPEGYSVSREKKERFSLILESASTNQTSMYLCASSSREDFNEQYFGPGTRLTVT.

The chain combines TRBV5-8 with TRBJ2-6, with 7 bases identical to TRBD1. Losses at the gene ends were 4 bases for V and 2 bases for J; bases not matched to a gene: 9. The CDR3 is made up of 17 amino acids. The V gene's germline CDR1 is SGHTS and CDR2 YDEGEE. DNA of the CDR3: TGTGCCAGCAGCCATCCGACAGGGAAGGCTGGGGCCAACGTCCTGACTTTC. It encodes CASSHPTGKAGANVLTF.

This clone was detected once. The V and J genes are TRBV11-2 and TRBJ2-1; no reliable D call. V dropped 4 bases and J dropped 7 bases, with 14 bases sitting between them. The CDR3 runs 14 residues. Germline CDR1 reads SGHAT; CDR2 reads FQNNGV. CDR3 nucleotides: TGTGCCAGCAGCTCCGTTCGCCGGCGGAATGAGCAGTTCTTC. Translation: CASSSVRRRNEQFF. Full variable domain (remainder filled in from reference TRBV11-2 and TRBJ2-1): EAGVAQSPRYKIIEKRQSVAFWCNPISGHATLYWYQQILGQGPKLLIQFQNNGVVDDSQLPKDRFSAERLKGVDSTLKIQPAKLEDSAVYLCASSSVRRRNEQFFGPGTRLTVL.

The chain joins TRBV28 to TRBJ2-1; tentative D call: TRBD1 (7 bases). Trimming stripped 6 bases from V and 2 bases from J, with 20 bases between. This CDR3 has 17 amino acids. Germline V gene sequence: CDR1 MDHEN, CDR2 SYDVKM. The CDR3 is CASSPGGPFGPYNEQFF. Here the CDR3 DNA reads TGTGCCAGCAGCCCAGGGGGGCCGTTCGGCCCCTACAATGAGCAGTTCTTC.

This sequence joins TRBV28 and TRBJ1-4; 12 bases agree with TRBD1. The CDR3 covers 16 residues. Germline values: CDR1 MDHEN, CDR2 SYDVKM. J gave up 8 bases and V 11 bases, and 15 bases lay outside the gene matches. The CDR3 DNA reads as TGTGCCGGATCGCTGGGCCGCGGGACAGGGGGCGAAAAACTGTTTTTT. Its protein product is CAGSLGRGTGGEKLFF.

The chain combines TRBV4-2 with TRBJ1-1, with D perhaps matching TRBD1 (5 bases). V was cut by 1 base and J by 11 bases, with 14 bases left in between. The length of the CDR3 is 13 residues. Per the germline V gene, CDR1 is LGHNA and CDR2 is YNFKEQ. CDR3 protein: CASSQGGADTAFF. In DNA, the CDR3 is TGTGCCAGCAGCCAAGGGGGCGCGGATACGGCTTTCTTT.

The V and J genes are TRBV11-1 and TRBJ2-1; D not certain. The CDR3 has 14 amino acids. Germline V gives CDR1 SGHAT, CDR2 FQDESV (reference sequence). Trimming removed 5 bases from V and 7 bases from J, with 15 bases in between. CDR3 nucleotide sequence: TGTGCCAGCAGCCCGCACCCCGGCAGGAATGAGCAGTTCTTC. Translation gives CASSPHPGRNEQFF.

V usage is TRBV2 and J usage is TRBJ1-2, with 9 bases fitting TRBD1. The CDR3 extends over 14 amino acids. In germline, CDR1 is SNHLY, CDR2 FYNNEI. The V and J ends lost 1 base and 8 bases, in that order; junction bases with no gene match: 5. CDR3 protein: CASSEGSGTGGYTF. The CDR3 nucleotides read TGTGCCAGCAGTGAAGGTTCCGGGACAGGGGGCTACACCTTC.

CDR3 sequence: CASSSATEYTEAFF. The CDR3 DNA reads as TGTGCCAGCAGTTCCGCTACAGAGTACACTGAAGCTTTCTTT. This chain uses TRBV6-1 with TRBJ1-1; D unresolved. The CDR3 runs to 14 residues. CDR1 MNHNS and CDR2 SASEGT come from the germline V gene. V was pared by 5 bases and J by 3 bases, with 13 bases between.

The V gene is TRBV5-4, the J gene TRBJ2-1; TRBD1 might be the D (6 bases). Germline loops: CDR1 SGHNT, CDR2 YYREEE (reference sequence). The CDR3 has 19 residues. The V gene lost 0 bases and the J gene lost 9 bases, with 28 bases spanning the gap. The CDR3 DNA reads TGTGCCAGCAGCTTGGATTGCCGTTACCGGGGACACCCGCGGTGTGAGCAGTTCTTC. Its translation is CASSLDCRYRGHPRCEQFF.

This chain uses TRBV28 with TRBJ2-1; D is possibly TRBD2 (6 bases). CDR1 and CDR2 from the germline V gene are MDHEN and SYDVKM. Trimming shortened V by 1 base and J by 6 bases, and 13 bases separated the two germline ends. The CDR3 sequence is 15 residues long. This chain's CDR3 is CASSLLTRRSNEQFF. DNA of the CDR3: TGTGCCAGCAGTTTATTGACTAGACGCTCCAATGAGCAGTTCTTC.

The V gene is TRBV28, the J gene TRBJ1-1; D perhaps matches TRBD1 (6 bases). The germline CDR1 and CDR2 sequences are MDHEN and SYDVKM. Trimming removed 6 bases at V and 6 bases at J, with 11 bases between. The CDR3 runs 12 residues. CDR3 in amino acids: CASRYTGSEAFF. The CDR3 nucleotides read TGTGCCAGCAGGTATACAGGGTCTGAAGCTTTCTTT.

The J gene is TRBJ2-5, the V gene TRBV7-3, with TRBD2 identical over 12 bases. CDR1 SGHTA and CDR2 FQGTGA come from the germline V gene. The CDR3 is 15 amino acids. With 3 bases clipped from V and 5 bases from J, the junction kept 4 bases outside the gene matches. The CDR3: CASSFAGLAGETQYF. The CDR3 bases are TGTGCCAGCAGCTTTGCTGGACTAGCGGGGGAGACCCAGTACTTC.

This chain uses TRBV19 with TRBJ2-1; D remains ambiguous. V was pared by 6 bases and J by 0 bases, with 9 bases between. Looked up from germline, CDR1 is LNHDA and CDR2 is SQIVND (reference sequence). The CDR3 is 14 residues long. The CDR3 sequence: CASRQTGSYNEQFF. CDR3 nucleotides: TGTGCCAGTAGACAAACGGGCTCCTACAATGAGCAGTTCTTC. Combining the CDR3 with reference TRBV19 and TRBJ2-1 gives the whole variable domain DGGITQSPKYLFRKEGQNVTLSCEQNLNHDAMYWYRQDPGQGLRLIYYSQIVNDFQKGDIAEGYSVSREKKESFPLTVTSAQKNPTAFYLCASRQTGSYNEQFFGPGTRLTVL.

The table lists this clone with a few counts. The chain has TRBV29-1 and TRBJ2-3; D unclear. Germline-derived CDR1 and CDR2 are SQVTM and ANQGSEA. V dropped 6 bases and J dropped 2 bases, with 24 bases sitting between them. This CDR3 region has 17 residues. CDR3 sequence reads: CSVAAYRRLTPTDTQYF. CDR3 DNA sequence: TGCAGCGTGGCGGCATATAGGAGACTCACCCCCACAGATACGCAGTATTTT.

This chain joins TRBV11-2 and TRBJ2-1; 7 bases map to TRBD2. The V gene's germline CDR1 is SGHAT and CDR2 FQNNGV. The CDR3 contains 16 residues. Trimming took 4 bases from V and 0 from J; bases not matched to a gene: 6. The CDR3 DNA reads TGTGCCAGCAGCTCGGGTGGCGGGAGCTCCTACAATGAGCAGTTCTTC. This encodes CASSSGGGSSYNEQFF. The entire variable domain, with the rest obtained from reference TRBV11-2 and TRBJ2-1, is as follows: EAGVAQSPRYKIIEKRQSVAFWCNPISGHATLYWYQQILGQGPKLLIQFQNNGVVDDSQLPKDRFSAERLKGVDSTLKIQPAKLEDSAVYLCASSSGGGSSYNEQFFGPGTRLTVL.